This T cell receptor beta chain is from a study of T cell changes during pregnancy in multiple sclerosis. The CDR3 has 15 residues. Trimming removed 1 base at V and 5 bases at J, with 15 bases between. The V gene's germline CDR1 is MGHRA and CDR2 YSYEKL. Only in-frame clones appear in the TCRdb table, and some are missing; sequencing was by immunoSEQ multiplex PCR. The sample has fewer than 30,000 clones; roughly nine tenths are singletons. The specimen comprised CD8+ T cells from peripheral blood mononuclear cells, sampled in the second trimester of pregnancy. This receptor was obtained from a female donor with multiple sclerosis, enrolled in a pregnancy study. The V and J genes are TRBV4-1 and TRBJ2-7; D not certain. This chain's CDR3 is CASSQVLASNHEQYF. The CDR3 region has the DNA TGCGCCAGCAGCCAAGTGCTGGCTAGTAATCACGAGCAGTACTTC.